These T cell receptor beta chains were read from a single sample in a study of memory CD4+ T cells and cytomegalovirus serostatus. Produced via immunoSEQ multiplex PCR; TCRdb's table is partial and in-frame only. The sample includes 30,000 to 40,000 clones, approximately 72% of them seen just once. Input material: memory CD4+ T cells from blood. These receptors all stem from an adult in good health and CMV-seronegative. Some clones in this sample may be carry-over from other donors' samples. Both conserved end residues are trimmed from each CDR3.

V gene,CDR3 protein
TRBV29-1,SVEDRYYEQY
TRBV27,ASTSLGGLAGGRETQY
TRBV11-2,ASSVNSGNTIY
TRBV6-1,ASSSGGDASGTQY
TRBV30,AWRGGTFGYT
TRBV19,ASARPGVNQPQH
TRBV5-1,ASSSGTGGYYGYT
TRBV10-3,AISESILGANTGELF
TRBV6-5,ASSSTGFGEAF
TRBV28,ASSSQTTAYGYT
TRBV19,ASNQDLYNEQF
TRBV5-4,ASSSPSGGAYETQY
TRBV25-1,ASSENPRGIRETQY
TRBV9,ASSSRTGVNYGYT
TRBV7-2,ASSRGPDPNQPQH
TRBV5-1,ASSLVGKETQY
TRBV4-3,ASSQNRDRLREQY
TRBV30,ALNNKQGGYGYT
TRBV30,AWSLDRYNEQF
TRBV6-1,ASSEAATAYGYT
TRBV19,ASIPGQSMNTEAF
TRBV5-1,ASSLATQMNTEAF
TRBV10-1,ASSAGQQETQY
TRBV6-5,ASSLMRGNSPLH
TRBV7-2,ASSATPGQGNEF
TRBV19,ASGSGTRDTEAF
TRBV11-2,ASSPGLINSPLH
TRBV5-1,ASSLGSNPSTDTQY
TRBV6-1,ASSRRLGELF